This T cell receptor (beta chain) came from a study of post-analysis software for immune sequencing data. Study results and limitations: Patients used about 5 TRBV segments, including TRBV5-6, TRBV5-1 and TRBV20-1, more often than controls.

Remarks on this clonotype: The antigen is not known.

Incorporated into the TCR beta cDNA libraries were unique molecular identifiers, which served to reduce PCR and sequencing biases. TCRdb redid the calling of the PCR reads with MiXCR, one entry per CDR3 protein. The table records a few hundred thousand distinct CDR3 sequences, approximately 31% of them present only once. Trimming stripped 5 bases from V and 0 bases from J, with 15 bases between. The CDR3 runs 16 residues. Germline V CDR1 and CDR2: SEHNR, FQNEAQ (reference sequence). The rearrangement joins TRBV7-9 to TRBJ2-3; D perhaps matches TRBD2 (6 bases). The sequence derives from a girl between 2 and 17 years old with multiple sclerosis. Sequenced sample: blood. The CDR3 nucleotides read TGTGCCAGCAGCCCGCGGGCGGGGACTAGCACAGATACGCAGTATTTT. Amino acids: CASSPRAGTSTDTQYF.